One T cell receptor (beta chain) is described in this entry. What this receptor recognizes is not known. For sequencing, an Illumina HiSeq 2000 was employed. TCR beta cDNA libraries were prepared using 5'RACE template switching, which introduced a universal primer site and unique molecular identifiers. Synthesis of cDNA was primed from the TCR beta constant segment and was followed by two consecutive PCR amplification steps. The source study handled its data this way. MIGEC was used to demultiplex reads and group the reads by UMI, and MiTCR was used to assemble and quantify clonotypes. To exclude erroneous sequences, any TCR cDNA sequence not supported by at least two reads was discarded. The tcR package was used for downstream repertoire analysis, with clonotypes matched between fractions based on CDR3 nucleotide sequence plus V segment. VDJmatch was used to annotate antigen specificity against VDJdb, with one amino acid substitution in CDR3 permitted. The reads went through TCRdb reprocessing, and each CDR3 protein sequence gets one entry with no DNA. The V and J calls reflect TCRdb's pipeline rather than the authors' work. The sample table holds 120,000 to 150,000 distinct CDR3 sequences. More than 10% of the sample belongs to the ten largest clones.

The sample belongs to a study of T cells expressing NK-cell markers (dated by TCRdb to about 2020). Regarding the research as a whole: Three sorted T-cell subsets (CD3+CD56+NKG2C+, CD3+CD56+NKG2C- and CD3+CD56-NKG2C+) from under ten donors had their TCR beta-chain repertoires profiled. Among the eight sequenced donors, seven were HCMV-seropositive and one was HCMV-seronegative. The study sequenced eight donors, all healthy volunteers chosen at random: three men and five women. The libraries were sequenced on Illumina HiSeq 2000/2500, MiSeq or NextSeq, producing 2 x 150 bp reads.

Here is what the overall study found, with its caveats: In six donors, the dominant CD3+CD56+NKG2C+ clonotypes were found to rank among the top 10 CD8+ clonotypes and to make up about 1.0-8% of CD8+ T cells. Those dominant clonotypes were again the most abundant among CD3+CD56-NKG2C+ cells in a handful of donors, at 28.3-60.1%. Whether the expanded NKG2C-expressing T cell clones were specific for HCMV antigens remained unclear.

Reading from cysteine to phenylalanine, the CDR3 counts 17 amino acids. The DNA is unrecorded. Per the germline V gene, LGHNA is the CDR1 and YNFKEQ is the CDR2. To determine HCMV serostatus, a commercial ELISA kit was used to detect HCMV-specific IgG in serum. Peripheral blood mononuclear cells were isolated from blood by Ficoll density gradient centrifugation. Sequencing was performed on blood T cells: a sorted CD56 or NKG2C T cell subset, CD4+ or CD8+ T cells, or bulk PBMC T cells (not recorded which). Here the chain combines TRBV4-2 and TRBJ2-1; TCRdb calls TRBD2, which cannot be checked without DNA. The sequence was collected from a man between 18 and 29 years old in good health. Donor details come from another sample of the same person, matched by shared clones. The CDR3 here reads CASSQPQGPLMRNEQFF.